These 25 T cell receptor beta chains originate from one sample sequenced in a study of CD8 T cells in Susac syndrome. cDNA came from around 0.54 to 1 ug RNA primed by random hexamers. One entry per CDR3 protein, called by TCRdb with MiXCR from the immunoSEQ multiplex PCR reads. Of approximately 74,000 distinct CDR3 sequences in the sample, 94% were seen once. The sequencing sample was made of CD8+ T cells from PBMCs. The receptors originated from a human donor with Susac syndrome.

This chain connects TRBV29-1 to TRBJ1-4; 7 positions match TRBD1. CDR1 and CDR2 from the germline V gene are SQVTM and ANQGSEA. The CDR3 is made up of 15 amino acids. The V and J ends lost 4 bases and 8 bases, in that order; junction bases with no gene match: 13. CDR3: CSVAESPGQREKLFF. Written as DNA, the CDR3 is TGCAGCGTTGCCGAGTCGCCGGGACAGAGGGAAAAACTGTTTTTT.

The rearrangement links TRBV20-1 to TRBJ2-5; perhaps TRBD2 as D (5 bases). Germline-derived CDR1 and CDR2 are DFQATT and SNEGSKA (reference sequence). V dropped 2 bases and J dropped 3 bases, with 7 bases sitting between them. The CDR3 length is 12 residues. The CDR3 sequence: CSARWGEETQYF. Written as DNA, the CDR3 is TGCAGTGCTAGATGGGGAGAAGAGACCCAGTACTTC.

V usage is TRBV3-1 and J usage is TRBJ2-5, with D unresolved. Germline loops: CDR1 LGHDT, CDR2 YNNKEL (reference sequence). This CDR3 has 17 amino acids. The V end lost 0 bases, the J end lost 7 bases, and 21 bases lay between the germline ends. CDR3 region: CASSQDFVKRQSRTQYF. CDR3 in DNA: TGTGCCAGCAGCCAAGATTTCGTCAAGAGGCAATCACGGACCCAGTACTTC.

The chain combines TRBV7-9 with TRBJ2-5; 12 nucleotides match TRBD2. Germline values: CDR1 SEHNR, CDR2 FQNEAQ (reference sequence). This CDR3 is built from 17 residues. J was trimmed by 3 bases and V by 5 bases; bases with no gene match: 10. The CDR3 DNA is TGTGCCAGCAGCGCCCTGACTAGCGGGGGCCACGAAGAGACCCAGTACTTC. This translates into CASSALTSGGHEETQYF.

The gene calls are TRBV15 and TRBJ2-3; D assignment may be TRBD1 or TRBD2 (5 bases each). Germline loops: CDR1 LNHNV, CDR2 YYDKDF (reference sequence). This CDR3 contains 15 residues. Trimming cost V 3 bases and J 0 bases, with 10 bases left between them. The CDR3 here is CATSRVRGSTDTQYF. The CDR3 DNA is TGTGCCACCAGCAGGGTACGGGGCAGCACAGATACGCAGTATTTT.

This rearrangement joins TRBV7-9 to TRBJ2-1; a possible D gene is TRBD1 (6 bases). The CDR3 totals 12 residues. Trimming removed 8 bases at V and 7 bases at J, with 12 bases between. Germline values: CDR1 SEHNR, CDR2 FQNEAQ (reference sequence). CDR3 sequence (DNA): TGTGCCAGCGGGGGCCCAGAGAATGAGCAGTTCTTC. Amino acid sequence: CASGGPENEQFF.

The chain links TRBV12-3 or TRBV12-4 to TRBJ2-7; D might be TRBD1 (6 bases). This CDR3 contains 13 residues. V was shortened by 7 bases and J by 7 bases, with 17 bases between the two germline ends. CDR3 sequence reads: CASTPGDGREQYF. CDR3 in DNA: TGTGCCAGCACTCCAGGGGATGGTCGAGAGCAGTACTTC.

The CDR3 bases are TGTGCCAGCAGCCAAGATTGCCTTCGAGGGGCAGTCTTATCCTACGAGCAGTACTTC. Amino acid sequence: CASSQDCLRGAVLSYEQYF. The V gene is TRBV3-1, the J gene TRBJ2-7; either TRBD1 or TRBD2 may fit D (5 bases each). With 0 bases removed from V and 1 base from J, the gap between germline ends came to 22 bases. The length of the CDR3 is 19 residues. Germline-derived CDR1 and CDR2 are LGHDT and YNNKEL (reference sequence).

This chain joins TRBV27 and TRBJ2-1; D ambiguous. The germline V and J ends were trimmed by 4 bases and 5 bases, with 18 bases remaining between them. Per the germline V gene, CDR1 is MNHEY and CDR2 is SMNVEV (reference sequence). The CDR3 totals 16 residues. The DNA of the CDR3 is TGTGCCAGCAGTTCCCAGGCGCCCTCCCTGGACAATGAGCAGTTCTTC. Translating gives CASSSQAPSLDNEQFF.

The CDR3 nucleotides read TGTGCCAGCAGTGGGACAGGGGATTGGCGCGACACCGGGGAGCTGTTTTTT. This translates into CASSGTGDWRDTGELFF. The V call is TRBV2, the J call TRBJ2-2; 9 positions match TRBD1. Trimming took 4 bases from V and 3 from J; bases not matched to a gene: 9. Per germline, CDR1 SNHLY and CDR2 FYNNEI. The CDR3 consists of 17 residues.

The rearrangement uses TRBV20-1 and TRBJ2-1, with TRBD2 as a possible D gene (5 bases). From germline, CDR1 is DFQATT and CDR2 SNEGSKA (reference sequence). This CDR3 has 17 amino acids. Trimming removed 0 bases at V and 3 bases at J, with 18 bases between. The DNA of the CDR3 is TGCAGTGCTAGAGACCTTAGCGCTATGGGGATCTACAATGAGCAGTTCTTC. The encoded protein is CSARDLSAMGIYNEQFF.

This rearrangement joins TRBV7-8 to TRBJ2-5; 11 nucleotides align to TRBD2. Germline lookup yields CDR1 SGHVS and CDR2 FQNEAQ. V lost 4 bases, J lost 5 bases, and 12 bases stayed unmatched. The CDR3 totals 17 residues. The CDR3 region has the DNA TGTGCCAGCAGCTACGGGACTAGCGGCCCCGGAGGGGAGACCCAGTACTTC. Its protein is CASSYGTSGPGGETQYF.

The gene calls are TRBV15 and TRBJ2-2, with D tentatively TRBD1 (7 bases). This CDR3 region has 14 residues. Germline CDR1 LNHNV, CDR2 YYDKDF (reference sequence). Trimming pared 10 bases from V and 0 bases from J, leaving 12 bases between. This CDR3 reads CASGDSPNTGELFF. DNA for the CDR3: TGTGCCAGCGGGGACAGCCCGAACACCGGGGAGCTGTTTTTT.

DNA for the CDR3: TGTGCCAGCAGGAATACAGGAGTACAAGAGACCCAGTACTTC. Protein: CASRNTGVQETQYF. J is TRBJ2-5 and V is TRBV27; possibly TRBD1 for D (5 bases). CDR3 length: 14 residues. Germline-derived CDR1 and CDR2 are MNHEY and SMNVEV (reference sequence). The germline V and J ends were trimmed by 6 bases and 2 bases, with 13 bases remaining between them.

The V gene is TRBV20-1, the J gene TRBJ1-1, with a weak D call TRBD1 (5 bases). This CDR3 contains 17 residues. Trimming removed 3 bases from V and 6 bases from J, with 26 bases in between. The germline V gene has CDR1 DFQATT and CDR2 SNEGSKA (reference sequence). CDR3 coding DNA: TGCAGTGCTAGTGGGTCGGGACTGGAATCTGAGAGATCTGAAGCTTTCTTT. Translating it yields CSASGSGLESERSEAFF.

The gene calls are TRBV9 and TRBJ2-7, with 10 nucleotides matching TRBD1. The CDR3 covers 14 residues. The V gene's germline CDR1 is SGDLS and CDR2 YYNGEE. J lost 3 bases, V lost 4 bases, and 4 bases had no gene match. Written as DNA, the CDR3 is TGTGCCAGCAGCAGAGGGACAGGGGACTACGAGCAGTACTTC. The encoded protein is CASSRGTGDYEQYF.

This chain's CDR3 is CASSYSPDGSSEQYF. In nucleotides, the CDR3 is TGTGCCAGCAGTTACTCCCCGGACGGGAGTAGTGAGCAGTACTTC. The rearrangement uses TRBV6-5 and TRBJ2-7; TRBD2 might be the D (6 bases). V lost 0 bases to trimming and J lost 7 bases, with 16 bases between them. Germline V gives CDR1 MNHEY, CDR2 SVGAGI. CDR3 size: 15 residues.

V is TRBV24-1 and J is TRBJ2-5, with D perhaps matching TRBD1 or TRBD2 (6 bases each). The CDR3 has 13 amino acids. CDR1 KGHDR and CDR2 SFDVKD come from the germline V gene. Trimming took off 5 bases at V and 5 bases at J, with 11 bases between the two ends. For the CDR3, the DNA is TGTGCCACCAGTGCGGGGGCGCTTGAGACCCAGTACTTC. Residues: CATSAGALETQYF.

This chain joins TRBV7-9 and TRBJ1-1; D unresolved. V dropped 5 bases and J dropped 5 bases, with 9 bases sitting between them. This CDR3 contains 12 residues. From germline, CDR1 is SEHNR and CDR2 FQNEAQ (reference sequence). The CDR3 nucleotides are TGTGCCAGCAGCCTTCCTGGGACTGAAGCTTTCTTT. Its translation is CASSLPGTEAFF.

V usage is TRBV4-1 and J usage is TRBJ1-5; 7 bases map to TRBD1. V was clipped by 1 base and J by 1 base; unmatched bases: 7. The CDR3 loop spans 17 amino acids. Germline V CDR1 and CDR2: MGHRA, YSYEKL. CDR3: CASSQGLRGPSNQPQHF. CDR3 coding DNA: TGCGCCAGCAGCCAAGGCCTAAGGGGGCCAAGCAATCAGCCCCAGCATTTT.

This sequence joins TRBV30 and TRBJ1-5; D unresolved. The V gene lost 0 bases and the J gene lost 7 bases, with 10 bases spanning the gap. The CDR3 is 13 amino acids. CDR1 and CDR2 from the germline V gene are GTSNPN and SVGIG (reference sequence). The CDR3 here is CAWSVGKGQPQHF. CDR3 coding DNA: TGTGCCTGGAGTGTGGGGAAAGGACAGCCCCAGCATTTT.

CDR3 residues: CAISDPLAGTGIGYEQYF. DNA for the CDR3: TGTGCCATCAGTGACCCACTCGCCGGGACAGGGATCGGCTACGAGCAGTACTTC. This chain uses TRBV10-3 with TRBJ2-7, with 9 bases that match TRBD1. J gave up 3 bases and V 3 bases, and 15 bases lay outside the gene matches. The germline V gene has CDR1 ENHRY and CDR2 SYGVKD. The CDR3 is 18 amino acids.

The chain carries TRBV5-6 and TRBJ1-1; perhaps TRBD1 as D (5 bases). The CDR3 has 14 residues. CDR1 is SGHDT and CDR2 is YYEEEE in the germline V gene. The V and J ends lost 2 bases and 4 bases respectively, with 12 bases between them. The CDR3: CASSFLDGGTEAFF. CDR3 sequence (DNA): TGTGCCAGCAGCTTCTTAGACGGGGGCACTGAAGCTTTCTTT.

J is TRBJ2-2 and V is TRBV12-3 or TRBV12-4; no definite D call. Trimming pared 3 bases from V and 6 bases from J, leaving 11 bases between. The CDR3 is 14 amino acids. The CDR3 sequence is CASSFPLNPGELFF. Here the CDR3 DNA reads TGTGCCAGCAGTTTCCCCCTAAACCCCGGGGAGCTGTTTTTT.

V is TRBV7-9 and J is TRBJ1-2; no reliable D call. Looked up from germline, CDR1 is SEHNR and CDR2 is FQNEAQ (reference sequence). The CDR3 runs 14 residues. V was pared by 5 bases and J by 4 bases, with 14 bases between. The CDR3 coding sequence is TGTGCCAGCAGCCACCCGCTGGGAGGCTATGGCTACACCTTC. Protein product: CASSHPLGGYGYTF.